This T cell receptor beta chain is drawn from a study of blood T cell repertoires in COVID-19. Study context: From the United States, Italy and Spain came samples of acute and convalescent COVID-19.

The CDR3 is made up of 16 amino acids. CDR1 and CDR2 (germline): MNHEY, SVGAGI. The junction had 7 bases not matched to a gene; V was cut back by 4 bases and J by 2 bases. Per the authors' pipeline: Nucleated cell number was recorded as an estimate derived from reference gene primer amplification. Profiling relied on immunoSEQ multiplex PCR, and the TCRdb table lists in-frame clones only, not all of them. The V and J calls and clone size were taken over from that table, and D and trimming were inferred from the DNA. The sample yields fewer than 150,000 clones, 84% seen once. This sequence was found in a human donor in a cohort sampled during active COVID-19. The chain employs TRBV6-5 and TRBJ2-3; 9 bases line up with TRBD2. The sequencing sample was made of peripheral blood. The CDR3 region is CASSSGAGGITDTQYF. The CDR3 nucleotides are TGTGCCAGCAGTTCAGGAGCGGGGGGAATCACAGATACGCAGTATTTT.